This T cell receptor beta chain was retrieved from a study of post-analysis software for immune sequencing data. About the study: Relapsing-remitting, secondary progressive and progressive-relapsing courses of multiple sclerosis were included.

Points from the study as a whole: Strong co-clustering by F measure was evident for samples that had been prepared in the same batch. About five TRBV segments appeared more often in patients than in controls, and TRBV5-6, TRBV5-1 and TRBV20-1 were among these. Significantly decreased normalized Chao1 diversity was recorded for multiple sclerosis patients relative to controls.

Each TCR beta cDNA library carried unique molecular identifiers. T cells, about 0.95 to 10 million of them, yielded some 510,000 cDNA molecules. TCRdb processed the PCR reads anew with MiXCR; each CDR3 protein has one entry. Of more than 350,000 distinct CDR3 sequences listed, roughly 40% are singletons. Regarding this clonotype: The antigen is not known.

The length of the CDR3 is 17 residues. The germline gives CDR1 SGHRS, CDR2 YFSETQ. Losses at the gene ends were 2 bases for V and 0 bases for J; bases not matched to a gene: 4. This chain links TRBV5-1 with TRBJ2-1, with 11 positions matching TRBD2. This TCR was recovered from a girl between 2 and 10 years old with multiple sclerosis. The sequenced material came from blood. Written as DNA, the CDR3 is TGCGCCAGCAGCTTACTACTAGCGGGGGCCTCCTACAATGAGCAGTTCTTC. Translated: CASSLLLAGASYNEQFF.